This TCR beta chain came from a study of cytomegalovirus exposure and HLA in healthy donors. This clone showed up just once. What it binds is unknown. Libraries were prepared by immunoSEQ multiplex PCR; TCRdb keeps only in-frame clonotypes and omits some of them. The sample yields more than 70,000 clones, 94% seen once. Germline V CDR1 and CDR2: LGHNA, YSLEER. This CDR3 comprises 17 residues. V gave up 1 base and J gave up 0 bases, with 13 bases separating them. Study conclusions and caveats: In vitro work confirmed that a few CMV-associated chains recognize CMV antigens. Subsequent analysis showed first-cohort TCR clusters tending to co-occur in more than 90 validation repertoires. The listing of 150 to 200 TCR beta chains classed them as cytomegalovirus-associated.

The rearrangement links TRBV4-3 to TRBJ1-3, with a possible D match to TRBD1 (5 bases). The clonotype was recovered from a woman between 18 and 29 years old in good health and CMV-seronegative. The sequenced sample consisted of PBMCs. Here the CDR3 DNA reads TGCGCCAGCAGCCAAGGGGGCGCTAAAGGCTCTGGAAACACCATATATTTT. It is translated as CASSQGGAKGSGNTIYF.